The 4 T cell receptor beta chains given below trace back to one sample, sequenced in a study of blood T cell repertoires in COVID-19. The protocol was immunoSEQ multiplex PCR, while the TCRdb copy is restricted to in-frame clones and leaves out a portion. The data contain about 200,000 clones, approximately 86% of them seen just once; the ten biggest clones take up around 23%. What was sequenced was PBMCs or T cells enriched from blood (not recorded which). All receptors derive from a woman aged 40 to 50 in a cohort exposed to, infected with or recovered from COVID-19 (not recorded which).

The CDR3 nucleotides read TGTGCCAGTAGCCTCGGGACATCTGGAAACACCATATATTTT. This codes for CASSLGTSGNTIYF. The chain carries TRBV19 and TRBJ1-3; D might be TRBD1 (6 bases). The CDR3 contains 14 residues. CDR1 and CDR2 (germline): LNHDA, SQIVND (reference sequence). Between the trimmed V and J ends, which lost 6 bases and 1 base, there was a span of 10 bases.

The chain recombines TRBV7-9 with TRBJ1-2, with D unresolved. Trimming pared 1 base from V and 4 bases from J, leaving 10 bases between. This CDR3 region has 14 residues. Germline CDR1 reads SEHNR; CDR2 reads FQNEAQ (reference sequence). In DNA, the CDR3 is TGTGCCAGCAGCTTAGTCCAGAGCGGCTATGGCTACACCTTC. Translated: CASSLVQSGYGYTF.

The V call is TRBV7-9, the J call TRBJ2-7; possibly TRBD2 for D (5 bases). V shed 5 bases and J shed 6 bases, with 11 bases lying between them. The CDR3 sequence is 12 residues long. Per germline, CDR1 SEHNR and CDR2 FQNEAQ (reference sequence). The CDR3: CASSPGMGEQYF. The CDR3 region has the DNA TGTGCCAGCAGCCCGGGGATGGGCGAGCAGTACTTC.

J is TRBJ2-2 and V is TRBV11-3, with D unresolved. Germline V gives CDR1 SGHNT, CDR2 YENEEA. V shed 5 bases and J shed 1 base, with 11 bases lying between them. The CDR3 extends over 15 amino acids. The DNA for the CDR3 is TGTGCCAGCAGCCAATTGACACGGAACACCGGGGAGCTGTTTTTT. Protein product: CASSQLTRNTGELFF.